Sequencing of this TCR beta chain was carried out in a study of blood T cell repertoires in COVID-19. Across the study: The cDNA or gDNA used as material had been derived from T cells, B-cell-depleted T cells, or PBMCs.

In the original workflow: The authors estimated nucleated cell counts from reference gene primer amplification. Produced via immunoSEQ multiplex PCR; TCRdb's table is partial and in-frame only. The V and J calls and the clone size are those of that table, but D and trimming were determined from the DNA. The table records about 68,000 clones, approximately 81% of them present only once. V shed 4 bases and J shed 0 bases, with 10 bases lying between them. Germline V lookup: CDR1 SGHKS, CDR2 YYEKEE (reference sequence). The CDR3 contains 14 residues. This sequence was found in a man in his forties or fifties with active COVID-19. Input material: peripheral blood. This chain joins TRBV5-5 and TRBJ1-1; a possible D gene is TRBD1 (6 bases). Here the CDR3 DNA reads TGTGCCAGCAGCCGGACAGCTATGAACACTGAAGCTTTCTTT. Encoded protein: CASSRTAMNTEAFF.